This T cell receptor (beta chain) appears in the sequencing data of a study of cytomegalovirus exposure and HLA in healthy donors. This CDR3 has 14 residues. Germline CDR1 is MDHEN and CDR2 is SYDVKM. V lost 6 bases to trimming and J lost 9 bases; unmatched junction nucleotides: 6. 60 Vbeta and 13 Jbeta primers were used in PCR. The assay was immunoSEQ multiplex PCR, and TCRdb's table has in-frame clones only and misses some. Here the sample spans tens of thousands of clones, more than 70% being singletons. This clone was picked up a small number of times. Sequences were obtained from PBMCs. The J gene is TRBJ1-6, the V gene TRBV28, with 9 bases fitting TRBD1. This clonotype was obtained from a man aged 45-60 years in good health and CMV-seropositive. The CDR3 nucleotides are TGTGCCAGCAGACCGGACAGGGGATCTTCACCCCTCCACTTT. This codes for CASRPDRGSSPLHF.